The next 7 T cell receptor beta chains were all read from a single sample in a study of cytomegalovirus exposure and HLA in healthy donors. The method was immunoSEQ multiplex PCR; TCRdb's version includes in-frame clones alone and lacks a portion of them. The sample lists roughly 200,000 clones, about 89% occurring once. The sequenced material came from PBMCs. The origin of the receptors is a man aged 25 to 45 in good health and CMV-seropositive.

The chain employs TRBV6-4 and TRBJ1-5, with a tentative D call TRBD1 (6 bases). This CDR3 is built from 14 residues. CDR1 MRHNA and CDR2 SNTAGT come from the germline V gene. V lost 6 bases and J 0 bases, leaving 9 bases between the germline ends. CDR3 coding DNA: TGTGCCAGCAGCGAGGGGGGTAGCAATCAGCCCCAGCATTTT. It specifies CASSEGGSNQPQHF.

The chain has TRBV29-1 and TRBJ2-6; D possibly corresponds to TRBD2 (5 bases). The CDR3 extends over 13 amino acids. V shed 4 bases and J shed 3 bases, with 7 bases lying between them. The V gene's germline CDR1 is SQVTM and CDR2 ANQGSEA. DNA of the CDR3: TGCAGCGTTGTCAGCGGTGGGGCCAACGTCCTGACTTTC. This sequence encodes CSVVSGGANVLTF.

The chain recombines TRBV7-2 with TRBJ1-6; D gene unclear. This CDR3 comprises 14 residues. Trimming shortened V by 5 bases and J by 8 bases, and 13 bases separated the two germline ends. In germline, CDR1 is SGHTA, CDR2 FQGNSA. CDR3 DNA sequence: TGTGCCAGCAGCGCTGGACCCGGGGATTCACCCCTCCACTTT. Amino acids: CASSAGPGDSPLHF.

Only one count was recorded for this clone. This rearrangement joins TRBV7-9 to TRBJ1-2; 8 nucleotides line up with TRBD1. This CDR3 has 16 amino acids. V shed 10 bases, J shed 7 bases, and the junction held 20 bases outside the gene matches. Germline CDR1 reads SEHNR; CDR2 reads FQNEAQ (reference sequence). CDR3 sequence (DNA): TGTGCCACCGGCGGGACAGGTTCCCTAGAGGGCTCTGGCTACACCTTC. Protein: CATGGTGSLEGSGYTF.

This rearrangement joins TRBV7-2 to TRBJ2-3, with 8 positions matching TRBD2. In germline, CDR1 is SGHTA, CDR2 FQGNSA. J was trimmed by 6 bases and V by 1 base; bases with no gene match: 6. The CDR3 length is 15 residues. As DNA, the CDR3 is TGTGCCAGCAGCTTAGGGGGAACTAGCGGCGATACGCAGTATTTT. It is translated as CASSLGGTSGDTQYF. Variable domain in full (rest from reference TRBV7-2 and TRBJ2-3): GAGVSQSPSNKVTEKGKDVELRCDPISGHTALYWYRQSLGQGLEFLIYFQGNSAPDKSGLPSDRFSAERTGGSVSTLTIQRTQQEDSAVYLCASSLGGTSGDTQYFGPGTRLTVL.

V and J are TRBV6-5 and TRBJ2-4, with unresolved D. The CDR3 runs 15 residues. Germline CDR1 reads MNHEY; CDR2 reads SVGAGI. The V gene lost 6 bases and the J gene lost 0 bases, with 12 bases spanning the gap. The CDR3 is CASSFGPLAKNIQYF. In DNA, the CDR3 is TGTGCCAGCAGCTTCGGACCCTTAGCCAAAAACATTCAGTACTTC.

The rearrangement uses TRBV19 and TRBJ2-1; the match to TRBD2 covers 13 bases. The CDR3 consists of 16 residues. The ends lost 6 bases at V and 7 bases at J; junction bases unmatched: 9. CDR1 and CDR2 (germline): LNHDA, SQIVND (reference sequence). The DNA for the CDR3 is TGTGCCAGTAGCAGTTCCGGGACTAGCGGGATAAATGAGCAGTTCTTC. It codes for CASSSSGTSGINEQFF.